A single sample gave rise to the 25 T cell receptor beta chains below, sequenced in a study of shared clonotypes between healthy human individuals. CD8 cells classed as naive were CD45RO-negative and positively selected for CCR7, excluding terminally differentiated effector memory CD45RA+ cells. Clones were read by immunoSEQ multiplex PCR, and TCRdb kept only the in-frame ones, dropping some. The sample comprises around 1.9 million clones, about 92% of which are singletons, and under 2% rests with the top ten. Sequencing used naive CD8+ T cells from PBMCs. These receptors all come from a man aged 18-30 years in good health. Some clones in this sample may be carry-over from other donors' samples.

This chain links TRBV4-1 with TRBJ2-7, with D possibly TRBD1 on 5 matching bases. Germline CDR1 MGHRA, CDR2 YSYEKL. Deletions cut 9 bases from V and 1 base from J, with 16 bases between. This CDR3 contains 14 residues. Here the CDR3 DNA reads TGCGCCAGTACGTGGGGTCAGGGTTCCTACGAGCAGTACTTC. This sequence encodes CASTWGQGSYEQYF.

On this clone: Distinct nucleotide sequences in the sample also encode this CDR3. The CDR3 bases are TGTGCCAGCAGTTCGGGGGGGTCCTACGAGCAGTACTTC. Translated, it gives CASSSGGSYEQYF. This sequence joins TRBV28 and TRBJ2-7, with TRBD2 identical over 8 bases. The CDR3 runs 13 residues. Germline-derived CDR1 and CDR2 are MDHEN and SYDVKM. The V segment lost 4 bases and the J segment 1 base; nucleotides outside the gene matches: 0.

The chain is built from TRBV10-3 and TRBJ2-5, with D possibly TRBD2 on 6 matching bases. The DNA end favors TRBJ2-7, so the J call may be wrong. Per the germline V gene, CDR1 is ENHRY and CDR2 is SYGVKD. This CDR3 region has 15 residues. For the CDR3, the DNA is TGTGCCATCAGTGATGGCGGGGACGGGTTCTACGAGCAGTACTTC. This encodes CAISDGGDGFYEQYF.

This rearrangement joins TRBV16 to TRBJ1-5; D is unresolved. V gave up 1 base and J gave up 4 bases, with 5 bases separating them. CDR3 size: 13 residues. Germline CDR1 and CDR2: KGHSY and FQNENV. The CDR3 region is CASSQWPNQPQHF. In DNA form, the CDR3 reads TGTGCCAGCAGCCAATGGCCAAATCAGCCCCAGCATTTT.

V is TRBV4-1 and J is TRBJ2-7; the match to TRBD2 covers 7 bases. The CDR3 length is 16 residues. Germline CDR1 MGHRA, CDR2 YSYEKL. The V segment lost 2 bases and the J segment 0 bases; nucleotides outside the gene matches: 7. In DNA, the CDR3 is TGCGCCAGCAGCCAATCTAGCGGTCCGAGCTCCTACGAGCAGTACTTC. Protein sequence: CASSQSSGPSSYEQYF.

Written as DNA, the CDR3 is TGTGCCAGGCCCCCCAGGTGGTACACTGAAGCTTTCTTT. Translating it yields CARPPRWYTEAFF. V usage is TRBV19 and J usage is TRBJ1-1, with unresolved D. From germline, CDR1 is LNHDA and CDR2 SQIVND (reference sequence). V gave up 9 bases and J gave up 3 bases, with 14 bases separating them. The CDR3 has 13 amino acids.

This clone was recorded only once. The rearrangement links TRBV5-4 to TRBJ2-2; D gene ambiguous. The CDR3 is 15 amino acids. The V gene lost 4 bases and the J gene lost 6 bases, with 16 bases spanning the gap. Germline V lookup: CDR1 SGHNT, CDR2 YYREEE (reference sequence). The CDR3 loop is CASSPAQVVPGELFF. CDR3 nucleotides: TGTGCCAGCAGCCCCGCTCAGGTAGTGCCCGGGGAGCTGTTTTTT. The full variable domain, in which reference TRBV5-4 and TRBJ2-2 provide the parts outside the CDR3, is ETGVTQSPTHLIKTRGQQVTLRCSSQSGHNTVSWYQQALGQGPQFIFQYYREEENGRGNFPPRFSGLQFPNYSSELNVNALELDDSALYLCASSPAQVVPGELFFGEGSRLTVL.

The chain joins TRBV13 to TRBJ2-1; TRBD2 aligns across 9 bases. The V gene end was trimmed by 2 bases and the J gene end by 7 bases; junction bases not matched to a gene: 15. Germline assignment: CDR1 PRHDT and CDR2 FYEKMQ (reference sequence). The CDR3 runs 18 residues. The CDR3 DNA follows: TGTGCCAGCAGCTTACCGAAAGTTGTAGCGGGAGCGCCAAATGAGCAGTTCTTC. Its translation is CASSLPKVVAGAPNEQFF.

V gene TRBV27 combines with J gene TRBJ2-7; 7 positions match TRBD2. From germline, CDR1 is MNHEY and CDR2 SMNVEV (reference sequence). Unmatched junction bases numbered 12, after V lost 6 bases and J lost 7 bases. The CDR3 loop spans 14 amino acids. The CDR3 DNA reads as TGTGCCAGCAGACGAAGGGCGGGAGAGTTAGAGCAGTACTTC. Translation gives CASRRRAGELEQYF.

V gene TRBV7-9 combines with J gene TRBJ2-1, with a tentative D call TRBD1 (7 bases). The CDR3 is 15 amino acids. The V gene's germline CDR1 is SEHNR and CDR2 FQNEAQ (reference sequence). V was pared by 4 bases and J by 3 bases, with 13 bases between. In nucleotides, the CDR3 is TGTGCCAGCAGCTCGCGGGGACAGCTCTACAATGAGCAGTTCTTC. Translating it yields CASSSRGQLYNEQFF.

The genes are TRBV2 and TRBJ1-1; D is ambiguous. CDR3 length: 14 amino acids. V was shortened by 4 bases and J by 4 bases, with 13 bases between the two germline ends. Germline CDR1 and CDR2: SNHLY and FYNNEI. The CDR3 is CASSGEFGVTEAFF. In DNA, the CDR3 is TGTGCCAGCAGTGGGGAATTTGGGGTCACTGAAGCTTTCTTT. The whole variable domain, remainder taken from reference TRBV2 and TRBJ1-1, is EPEVTQTPSHQVTQMGQEVILRCVPISNHLYFYWYRQILGQKVEFLVSFYNNEISEKSEIFDDQFSVERPDGSNFTLKIRSTKLEDSAMYFCASSGEFGVTEAFFGQGTRLTVV.

The genes are TRBV2 and TRBJ2-7, with 7 positions matching TRBD1. The CDR3 loop spans 14 amino acids. Germline V gives CDR1 SNHLY, CDR2 FYNNEI. J was trimmed by 6 bases and V by 6 bases; bases with no gene match: 11. The CDR3 DNA reads as TGTGCCAGCAGCGAAAGGGGGCCTAGCATCGAGCAGTACTTC. The encoded protein is CASSERGPSIEQYF.

The chain is built from TRBV10-3 and TRBJ2-7; possibly TRBD1 or TRBD2 for D (5 bases each). CDR1 and CDR2 (germline): ENHRY, SYGVKD. V was pared by 2 bases and J by 1 base, with 12 bases between. The CDR3 is made up of 15 amino acids. In nucleotides, the CDR3 is TGTGCCATCAGTGAGGAGGGGACCGAATCCTACGAGCAGTACTTC. Protein product: CAISEEGTESYEQYF.

The genes are TRBV6-1 and TRBJ2-7; 8 nucleotides align to TRBD1. This CDR3 has 15 residues. CDR1 and CDR2 (germline): MNHNS, SASEGT. V trimming: 1 base; J trimming: 4 bases; junction bases outside the gene matches: 6. CDR3 in amino acids: CASSEEPGGIYEQYF. CDR3 in DNA: TGTGCCAGCAGTGAAGAACCAGGGGGCATTTACGAGCAGTACTTC.

The chain has TRBV7-9 and TRBJ2-7; D is perhaps TRBD1 or TRBD2 (5 bases each). This CDR3 spans 15 amino acids. Germline CDR1 and CDR2: SEHNR and FQNEAQ (reference sequence). V dropped 5 bases and J dropped 3 bases, with 17 bases sitting between them. The CDR3 coding sequence is TGTGCCAGCAGCCAGGGCCCCGGGACGGTCTACGAGCAGTACTTC. As protein: CASSQGPGTVYEQYF. Looking up the rest from reference TRBV7-9 and TRBJ2-7 gives the full variable domain: DTGVSQNPRHKITKRGQNVTFRCDPISEHNRLYWYRQTLGQGPEFLTYFQNEAQLEKSRLLSDRFSAERPKGSFSTLEIQRTEQGDSAMYLCASSQGPGTVYEQYFGPGTRLTVT.

The DNA of the CDR3 is TGCGCCAGCAGCCAAGATGAGCCAGATACGCAGTATTTT. Amino acid sequence: CASSQDEPDTQYF. V is TRBV4-1 and J is TRBJ2-3; no reliable D call. Trimming took 0 bases from V and 4 from J, leaving 5 bases between them. The germline V gene has CDR1 MGHRA and CDR2 YSYEKL. The CDR3 loop spans 13 amino acids.

This chain joins TRBV19 and TRBJ2-4; D remains ambiguous. CDR1 and CDR2 from the germline V gene are LNHDA and SQIVND (reference sequence). The CDR3 totals 16 residues. V dropped 2 bases and J dropped 3 bases, with 14 bases sitting between them. CDR3 in amino acids: CASSISPGFGKNIQYF. The DNA for the CDR3 is TGTGCCAGTAGTATAAGTCCGGGTTTCGGCAAAAACATTCAGTACTTC.

The chain is built from TRBV4-2 and TRBJ2-1, with a tentative D call TRBD2 (6 bases). The CDR3 extends over 16 amino acids. Germline CDR1 reads LGHNA; CDR2 reads YNFKEQ. V lost 4 bases to trimming and J lost 10 bases, with 23 bases between them. CDR3 in DNA: TGTGCCAGCAGCCCGTCGGCGGGATCTACAATGAAAGAGCAGTTCTTC. This sequence encodes CASSPSAGSTMKEQFF.

The chain joins TRBV6-6 to TRBJ2-7, with 9 bases fitting TRBD2. Germline V CDR1 and CDR2: MNHNY, SVGAGI (reference sequence). The CDR3 consists of 16 residues. The trim removed 2 bases at V and 5 bases at J, leaving 10 bases unmatched. The CDR3 nucleotides read TGTGCCAGCAGTTACACGGATAGCGGGAGTTTCCACGAGCAGTACTTC. Translating it yields CASSYTDSGSFHEQYF.

This clone was seen once. The chain employs TRBV11-2 and TRBJ2-3; the D gene is possibly TRBD2 (6 bases). Germline CDR1 reads SGHAT; CDR2 reads FQNNGV. V was clipped by 5 bases and J by 7 bases, with 16 bases between them. The CDR3 consists of 14 residues. CDR3 DNA sequence: TGTGCCAGCAGCCCAATGCTGGAGGGGAATACGCAGTATTTT. Translation gives CASSPMLEGNTQYF.

The gene calls are TRBV28 and TRBJ2-2, with D perhaps matching TRBD1 (6 bases). Germline V gene lookup returns CDR1 MDHEN and CDR2 SYDVKM. Trimming shortened V by 4 bases and J by 4 bases, and 13 bases separated the two germline ends. The CDR3 is 15 residues long. The CDR3 coding sequence is TGTGCCAGCAGTTCCGGGACAAGCCTCACCGGGGAGCTGTTTTTT. Protein product: CASSSGTSLTGELFF.

The chain uses TRBV11-2 and TRBJ2-1; D uncertain. The CDR3 extends over 12 amino acids. V lost 7 bases to trimming and J lost 7 bases, with 11 bases between them. In germline, CDR1 is SGHAT, CDR2 FQNNGV. CDR3 region: CASTIAPNEQFF. The CDR3 DNA sequence: TGTGCCAGCACCATCGCACCTAATGAGCAGTTCTTC.

The V gene is TRBV6-5, the J gene TRBJ1-1; 7 bases agree with TRBD1. Germline values: CDR1 MNHEY, CDR2 SVGAGI. There are 12 residues in the CDR3. Germline trimming cut 4 bases from V and 12 bases from J; bases unmatched to any gene: 8. Here the CDR3 reads CASSSPRQGTFF. In nucleotides, the CDR3 is TGTGCCAGCAGTTCACCCAGACAGGGAACTTTCTTT.

This sequence joins TRBV28 and TRBJ1-3; 7 bases are a match to TRBD1. The CDR3 is made up of 16 amino acids. CDR1 and CDR2 from the germline V gene are MDHEN and SYDVKM. J lost 0 bases, V lost 5 bases, and 7 bases had no gene match. The CDR3 sequence: CASSPDRDPSGNTIYF. The CDR3 DNA reads TGTGCCAGCAGTCCCGACAGGGATCCCTCTGGAAACACCATATATTTT.

The table lists this clone with a count of one. The chain joins TRBV9 to TRBJ2-1; tentative D call: TRBD2 (7 bases). Trimming took 0 bases from V and 6 from J, leaving 13 bases between them. The length of the CDR3 is 15 residues. Germline V gene lookup returns CDR1 SGDLS and CDR2 YYNGEE. The CDR3 DNA sequence: TGTGCCAGCAGCGTAGACGGACTAGGGGGCAATGAGCAGTTCTTC. It translates to CASSVDGLGGNEQFF.